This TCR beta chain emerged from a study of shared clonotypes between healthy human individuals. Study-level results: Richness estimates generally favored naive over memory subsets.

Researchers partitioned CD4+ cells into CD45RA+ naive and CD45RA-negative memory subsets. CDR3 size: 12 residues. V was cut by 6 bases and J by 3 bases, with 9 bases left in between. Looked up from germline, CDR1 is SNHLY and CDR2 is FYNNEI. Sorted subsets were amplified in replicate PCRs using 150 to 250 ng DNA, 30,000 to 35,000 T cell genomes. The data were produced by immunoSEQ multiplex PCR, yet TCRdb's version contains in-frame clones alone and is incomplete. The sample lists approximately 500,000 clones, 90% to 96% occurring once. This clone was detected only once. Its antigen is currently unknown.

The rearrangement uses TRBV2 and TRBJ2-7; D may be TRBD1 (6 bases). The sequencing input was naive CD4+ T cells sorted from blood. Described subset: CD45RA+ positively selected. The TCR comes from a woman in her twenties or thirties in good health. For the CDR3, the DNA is TGTGCCAGCAGGGACAGAGGCTACGAGCAGTACTTC. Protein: CASRDRGYEQYF.